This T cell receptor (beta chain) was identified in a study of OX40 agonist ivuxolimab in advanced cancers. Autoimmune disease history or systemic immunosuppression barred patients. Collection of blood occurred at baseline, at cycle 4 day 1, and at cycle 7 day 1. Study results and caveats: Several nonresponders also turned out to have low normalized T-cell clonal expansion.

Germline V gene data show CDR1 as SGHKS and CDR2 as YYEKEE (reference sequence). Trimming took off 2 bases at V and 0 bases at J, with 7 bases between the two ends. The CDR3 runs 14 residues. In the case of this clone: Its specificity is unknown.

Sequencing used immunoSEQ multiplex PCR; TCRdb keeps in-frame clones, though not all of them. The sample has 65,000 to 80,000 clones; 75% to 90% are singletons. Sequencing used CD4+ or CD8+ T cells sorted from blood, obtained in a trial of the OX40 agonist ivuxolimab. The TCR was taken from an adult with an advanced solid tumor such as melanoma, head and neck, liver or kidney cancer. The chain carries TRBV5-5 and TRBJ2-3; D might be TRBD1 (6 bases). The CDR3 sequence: CASSFDRSTDTQYF. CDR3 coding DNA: TGTGCCAGCAGCTTCGACAGGAGCACAGATACGCAGTATTTT.